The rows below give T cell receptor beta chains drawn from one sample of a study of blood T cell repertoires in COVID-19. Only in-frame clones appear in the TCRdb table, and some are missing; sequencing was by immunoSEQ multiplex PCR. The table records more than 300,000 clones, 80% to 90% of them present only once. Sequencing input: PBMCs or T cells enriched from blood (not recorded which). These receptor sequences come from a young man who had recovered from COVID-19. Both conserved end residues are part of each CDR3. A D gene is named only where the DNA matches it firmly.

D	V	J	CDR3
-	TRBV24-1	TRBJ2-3	CATSDVARLADTQYF
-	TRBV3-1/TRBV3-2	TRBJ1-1	CASSQAITDGTEAFF
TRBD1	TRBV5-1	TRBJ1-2	CASSSTSDRRSTGYTF
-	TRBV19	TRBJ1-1	CASTRGSAEAFF
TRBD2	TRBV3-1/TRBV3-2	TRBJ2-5	CASSHQLAGGSYGSLYF
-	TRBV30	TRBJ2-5	CAWSGVGGGETQYF
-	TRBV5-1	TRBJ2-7	CASSLDYPAYEQYF
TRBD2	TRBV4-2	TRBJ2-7	CASSLSGGEGEQYF
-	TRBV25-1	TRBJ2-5	CASSDLQGGLGETQYF
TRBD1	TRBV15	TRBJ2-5	CATSRAKGTGVETQYF
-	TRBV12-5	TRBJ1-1	CASGLVTSGRTEAFF
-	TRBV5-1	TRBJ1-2	CASSQDYGYTF
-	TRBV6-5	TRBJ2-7	CASSYSGTRSYEQYF
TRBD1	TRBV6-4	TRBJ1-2	CASSYGTGRTNYGYTF
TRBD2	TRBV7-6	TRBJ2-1	CASSFRLADNNEQFF
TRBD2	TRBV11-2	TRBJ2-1	CASSLRGGINNEQFF
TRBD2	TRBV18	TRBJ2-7	CASSLAGGTYEQYF
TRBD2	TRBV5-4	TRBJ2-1	CASSPGSGGANEQFF
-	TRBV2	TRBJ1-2	CASSDGGVYTF
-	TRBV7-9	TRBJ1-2	CASSLSLINYGYTF
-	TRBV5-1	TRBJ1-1	CASSLADFLMNTEAFF
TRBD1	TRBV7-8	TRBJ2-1	CASSLRGNEQFF
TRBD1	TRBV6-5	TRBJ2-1	CASRWDRGINNEQFF
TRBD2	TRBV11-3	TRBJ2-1	CASSGRGGGNNEQFF
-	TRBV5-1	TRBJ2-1	CASSSTPGVVYNEQFF
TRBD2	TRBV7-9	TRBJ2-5	CASTEAGLAGVETQYF
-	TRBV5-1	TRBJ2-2	CASSLGPGGTGELFF
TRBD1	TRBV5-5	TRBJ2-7	CASSEGQGLSYEQYF
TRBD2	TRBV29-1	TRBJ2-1	CSVVTLSGSLYNEQFF
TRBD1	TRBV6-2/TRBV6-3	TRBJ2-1	CASSFQQGVSEQFF
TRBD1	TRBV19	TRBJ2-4	CASSIRQGGDIQYF
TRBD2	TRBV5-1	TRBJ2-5	CASSPGHNSGGSGTQYF
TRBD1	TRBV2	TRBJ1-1	CASTRQGVGNTEAFF
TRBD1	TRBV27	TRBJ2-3	CASSKQTGADTQYF
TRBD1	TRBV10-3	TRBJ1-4	CAIRETGGNEKLFF
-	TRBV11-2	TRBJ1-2	CASSLGAGLNYGYTF
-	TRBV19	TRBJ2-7	CASSPGTVYEQYF
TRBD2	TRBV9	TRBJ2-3	CASSVQAGGPDTQYF
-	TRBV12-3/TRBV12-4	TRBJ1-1	CASIRGGDTEAFF
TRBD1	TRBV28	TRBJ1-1	CASYPSDREATEAFF
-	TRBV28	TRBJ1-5	CASSLSIGAGPGQPQHF
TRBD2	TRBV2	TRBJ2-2	CASSGLAVTGELFF
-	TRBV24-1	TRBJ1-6	CATSDSRSPVSPLHF
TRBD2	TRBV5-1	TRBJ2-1	CASSTQGGASGSYNEQFF
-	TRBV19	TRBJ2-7	CASRGTPLREQYF
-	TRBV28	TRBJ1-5	CASSTGHNQPQHF
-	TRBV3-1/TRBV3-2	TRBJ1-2	CASSQGAYGYTF
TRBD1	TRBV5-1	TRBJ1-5	CASSLTGGRDQPQHF
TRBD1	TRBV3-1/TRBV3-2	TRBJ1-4	CASSPTGGLEKLFF